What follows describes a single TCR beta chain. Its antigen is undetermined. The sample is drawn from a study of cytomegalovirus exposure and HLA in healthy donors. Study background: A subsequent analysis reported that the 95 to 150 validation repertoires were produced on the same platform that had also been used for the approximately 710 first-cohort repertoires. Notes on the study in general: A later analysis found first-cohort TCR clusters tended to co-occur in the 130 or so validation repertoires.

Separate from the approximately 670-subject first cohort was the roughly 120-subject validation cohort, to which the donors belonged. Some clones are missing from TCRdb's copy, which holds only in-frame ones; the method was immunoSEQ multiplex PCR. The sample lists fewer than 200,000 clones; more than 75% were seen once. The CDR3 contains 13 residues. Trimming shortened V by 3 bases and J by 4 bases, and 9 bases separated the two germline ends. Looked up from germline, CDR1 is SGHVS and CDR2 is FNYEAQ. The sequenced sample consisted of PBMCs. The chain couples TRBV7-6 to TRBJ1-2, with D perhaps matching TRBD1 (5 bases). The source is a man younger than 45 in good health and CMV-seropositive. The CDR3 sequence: CASSLGDRYGYTF. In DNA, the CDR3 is TGTGCCAGCAGCTTGGGGGATCGCTATGGCTACACCTTC.